This section outlines one T cell receptor beta chain sequence together with its context. Its antigen is unknown. CDR3 size: 15 residues. CDR1 and CDR2 (germline): SEHNR, FQNEAQ (reference sequence). Naive CD8+ T cells had a CD45RO-CCR7+CD27+CD95- phenotype. Researchers prepared the TRB cDNA libraries using 5' RACE with UMI labels. For each CDR3 protein, TCRdb gives one entry from its re-call of the 5' RACE reads, without DNA. Recorded here are roughly 120,000 distinct CDR3 sequences; the top ten clones represent 0.5% to 0.6%. This record belongs to a study of CXCR3-negative and CXCR3-positive naive CD8 T cells. General observations from the study: It was found that naive subsets had comparable surface CD5, and TCR strength was inferred from TRB CDR3 properties. In both naive subsets diversity was comparably high, whereas memory CD8+ cells showed much lower diversity. A higher hydrophobicity marked the TRB CDR3s of CXCR3-positive naive cells versus CXCR3-negative naive cells. For naive cells, CXCR3-negative and CXCR3-positive subsets had similar TRBV-TRBJ usage; for memory cells, usage differed.

The sample consisted of naive CXCR3+ CD8+ T cells from blood. The sample's subset: CD45RO-CCR7+CD27+CD95- naive CD8+ T cells expressing CXCR3 (TNR3+). This sequence originates from a human donor in good health. Some clones in this sample may be carry-over from other donors' samples. The chain is built from TRBV7-9 and TRBJ2-2; TCRdb proposes TRBD1, but this gene call is untestable without DNA. The CDR3 sequence: CASSSEAGLTGELFF.